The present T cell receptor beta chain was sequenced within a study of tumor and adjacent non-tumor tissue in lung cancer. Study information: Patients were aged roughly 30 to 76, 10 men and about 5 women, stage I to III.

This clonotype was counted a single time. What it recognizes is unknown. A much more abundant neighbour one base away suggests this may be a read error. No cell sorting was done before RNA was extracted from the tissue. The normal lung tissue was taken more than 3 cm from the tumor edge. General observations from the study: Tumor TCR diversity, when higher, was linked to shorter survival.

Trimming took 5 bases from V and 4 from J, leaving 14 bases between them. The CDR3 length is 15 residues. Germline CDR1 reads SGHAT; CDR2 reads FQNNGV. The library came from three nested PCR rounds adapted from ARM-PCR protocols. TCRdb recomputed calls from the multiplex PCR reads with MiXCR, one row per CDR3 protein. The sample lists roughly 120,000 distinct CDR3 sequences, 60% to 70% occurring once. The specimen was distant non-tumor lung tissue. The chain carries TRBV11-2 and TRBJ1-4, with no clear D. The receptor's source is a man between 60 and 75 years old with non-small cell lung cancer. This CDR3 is CASSIGRAGNEKLFF. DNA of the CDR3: TGTGCCAGCAGCATAGGAAGGGCGGGTAATGAAAAACTGTTTTTT.